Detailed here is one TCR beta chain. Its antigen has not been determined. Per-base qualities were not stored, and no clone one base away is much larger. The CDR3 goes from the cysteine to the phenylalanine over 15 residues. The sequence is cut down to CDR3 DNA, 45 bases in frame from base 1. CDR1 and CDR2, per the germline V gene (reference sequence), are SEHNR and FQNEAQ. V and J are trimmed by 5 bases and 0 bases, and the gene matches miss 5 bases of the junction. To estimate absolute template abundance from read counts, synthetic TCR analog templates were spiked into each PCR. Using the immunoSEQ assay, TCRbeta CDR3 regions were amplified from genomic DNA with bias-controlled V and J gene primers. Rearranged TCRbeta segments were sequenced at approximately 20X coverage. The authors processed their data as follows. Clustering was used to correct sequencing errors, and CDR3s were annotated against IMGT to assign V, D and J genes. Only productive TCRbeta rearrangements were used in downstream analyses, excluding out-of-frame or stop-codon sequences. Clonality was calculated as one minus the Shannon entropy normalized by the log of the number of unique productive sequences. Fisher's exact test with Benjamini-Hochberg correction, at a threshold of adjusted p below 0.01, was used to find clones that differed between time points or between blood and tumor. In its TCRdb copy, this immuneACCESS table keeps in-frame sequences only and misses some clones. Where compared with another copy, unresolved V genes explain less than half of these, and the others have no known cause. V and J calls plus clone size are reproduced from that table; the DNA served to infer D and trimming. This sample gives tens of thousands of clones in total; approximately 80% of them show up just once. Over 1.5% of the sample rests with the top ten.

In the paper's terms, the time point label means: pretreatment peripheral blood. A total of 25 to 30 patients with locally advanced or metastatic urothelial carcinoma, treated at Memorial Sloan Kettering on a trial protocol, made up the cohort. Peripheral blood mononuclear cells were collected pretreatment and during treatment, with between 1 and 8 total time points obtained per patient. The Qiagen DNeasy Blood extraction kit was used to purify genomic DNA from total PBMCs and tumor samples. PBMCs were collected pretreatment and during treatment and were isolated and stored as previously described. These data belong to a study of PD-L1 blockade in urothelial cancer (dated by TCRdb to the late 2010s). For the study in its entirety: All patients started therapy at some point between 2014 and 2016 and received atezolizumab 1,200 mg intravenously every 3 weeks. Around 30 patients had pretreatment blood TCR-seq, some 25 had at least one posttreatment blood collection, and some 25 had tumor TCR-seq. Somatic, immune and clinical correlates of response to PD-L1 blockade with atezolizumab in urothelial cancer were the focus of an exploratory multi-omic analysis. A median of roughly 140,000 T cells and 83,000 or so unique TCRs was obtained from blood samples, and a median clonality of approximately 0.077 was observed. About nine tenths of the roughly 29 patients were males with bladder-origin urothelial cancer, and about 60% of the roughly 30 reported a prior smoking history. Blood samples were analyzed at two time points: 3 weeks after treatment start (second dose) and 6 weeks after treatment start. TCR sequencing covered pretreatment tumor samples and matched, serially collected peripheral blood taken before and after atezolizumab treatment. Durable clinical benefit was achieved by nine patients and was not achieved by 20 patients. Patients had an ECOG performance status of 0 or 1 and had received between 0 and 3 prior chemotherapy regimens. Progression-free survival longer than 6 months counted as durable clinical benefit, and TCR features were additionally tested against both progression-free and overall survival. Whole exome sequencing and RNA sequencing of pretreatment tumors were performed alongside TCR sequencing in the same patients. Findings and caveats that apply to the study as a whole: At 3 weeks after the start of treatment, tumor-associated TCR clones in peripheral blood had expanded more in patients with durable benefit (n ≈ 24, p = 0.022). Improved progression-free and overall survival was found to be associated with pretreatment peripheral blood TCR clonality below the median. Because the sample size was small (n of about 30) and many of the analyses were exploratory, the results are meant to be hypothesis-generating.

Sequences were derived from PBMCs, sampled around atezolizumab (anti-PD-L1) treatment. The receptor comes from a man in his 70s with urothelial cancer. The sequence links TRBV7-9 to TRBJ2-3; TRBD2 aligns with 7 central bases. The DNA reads TGTGCCAGCAGCGTGGATAGCGGGAGCACAGATACGCAGTATTTT. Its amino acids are CASSVDSGSTDTQYF. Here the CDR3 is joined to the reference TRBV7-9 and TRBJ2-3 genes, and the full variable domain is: DTGVSQNPRHKITKRGQNVTFRCDPISEHNRLYWYRQTLGQGPEFLTYFQNEAQLEKSRLLSDRFSAERPKGSFSTLEIQRTEQGDSAMYLCASSVDSGSTDTQYFGPGTRLTVL.